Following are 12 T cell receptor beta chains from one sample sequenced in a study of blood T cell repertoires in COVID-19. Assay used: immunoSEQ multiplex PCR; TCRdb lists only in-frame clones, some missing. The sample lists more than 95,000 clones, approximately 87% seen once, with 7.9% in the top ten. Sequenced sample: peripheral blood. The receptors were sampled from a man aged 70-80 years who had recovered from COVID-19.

CDR3 in amino acids: CASSLGTGNTGELFF. The CDR3 DNA is TGTGCCAGCAGCCTCGGGACAGGGAACACCGGGGAGCTGTTTTTT. The chain couples TRBV3-1 (or the pseudogene TRBV3-2) to TRBJ2-2; 8 bases match TRBD1. CDR3 length: 15 residues. V shed 4 bases and J 1 base; nucleotides not matched to a gene: 2. Looked up from germline, CDR1 is LGHDT and CDR2 is YNNKEL (reference sequence).

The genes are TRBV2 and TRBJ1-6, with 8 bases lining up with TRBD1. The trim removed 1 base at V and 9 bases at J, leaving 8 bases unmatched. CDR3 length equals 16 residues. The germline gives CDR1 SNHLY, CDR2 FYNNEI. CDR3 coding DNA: TGTGCCAGCAGTGAAGTCCTCGGACAGGGTGGTTCACCCCTCCACTTT. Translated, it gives CASSEVLGQGGSPLHF.

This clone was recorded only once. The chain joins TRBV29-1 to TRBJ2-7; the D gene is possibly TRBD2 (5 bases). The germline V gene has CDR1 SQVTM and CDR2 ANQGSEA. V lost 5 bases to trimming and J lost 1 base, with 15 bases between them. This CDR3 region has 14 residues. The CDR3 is CSVTVVALSYEQYF. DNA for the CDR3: TGCAGCGTTACCGTGGTAGCGCTTTCCTACGAGCAGTACTTC.

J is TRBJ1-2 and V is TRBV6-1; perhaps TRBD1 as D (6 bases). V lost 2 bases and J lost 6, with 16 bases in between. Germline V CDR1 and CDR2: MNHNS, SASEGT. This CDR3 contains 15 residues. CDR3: CASSERKQGRDGYTF. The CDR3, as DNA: TGTGCCAGCAGTGAACGCAAACAGGGAAGAGATGGCTACACCTTC.

The CDR3 region has the DNA TGTGCCAGCAGCGCCCTCCAGGGAGGATCCTACGAGCAGTACTTC. Translating it yields CASSALQGGSYEQYF. This chain connects TRBV28 to TRBJ2-7; maybe TRBD2 (6 bases). Looked up from germline, CDR1 is MDHEN and CDR2 is SYDVKM. The CDR3 loop spans 15 amino acids. V was cut by 6 bases and J by 1 base, with 16 bases left in between.

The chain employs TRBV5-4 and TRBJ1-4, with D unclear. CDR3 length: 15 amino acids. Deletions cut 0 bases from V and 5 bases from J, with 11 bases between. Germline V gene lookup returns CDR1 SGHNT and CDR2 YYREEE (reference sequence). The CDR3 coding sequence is TGTGCCAGCAGCTTGGGAGGAAATGAAAATGAAAAACTGTTTTTT. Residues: CASSLGGNENEKLFF.

CDR3 sequence (DNA): TGTGCCAGCGGAGGGACTAGAGCAGATACGCAGTATTTT. Encoded protein: CASGGTRADTQYF. V and J are TRBV11-3 and TRBJ2-3; 8 bases are shared with TRBD2. The CDR3 loop spans 13 amino acids. Looked up from germline, CDR1 is SGHNT and CDR2 is YENEEA. V dropped 8 bases and J dropped 4; count of bases not matched to a gene: 5.

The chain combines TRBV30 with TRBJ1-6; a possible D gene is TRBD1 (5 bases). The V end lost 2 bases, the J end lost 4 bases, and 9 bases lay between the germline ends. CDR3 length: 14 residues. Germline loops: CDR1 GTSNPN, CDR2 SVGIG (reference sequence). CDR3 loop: CAWSPDSYNSPLHF. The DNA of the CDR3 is TGTGCCTGGAGTCCCGACAGTTATAATTCACCCCTCCACTTT.

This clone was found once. CDR3 amino acids: CASSLEQGGEQYF. The CDR3 DNA sequence: TGTGCCAGCAGCTTAGAACAGGGTGGCGAGCAGTACTTC. This chain joins TRBV11-3 and TRBJ2-7, with a tentative D call TRBD1 (6 bases). Trimming took 0 bases from V and 6 from J, leaving 9 bases between them. This CDR3 comprises 13 residues. The germline CDR1 and CDR2 sequences are SGHNT and YENEEA.

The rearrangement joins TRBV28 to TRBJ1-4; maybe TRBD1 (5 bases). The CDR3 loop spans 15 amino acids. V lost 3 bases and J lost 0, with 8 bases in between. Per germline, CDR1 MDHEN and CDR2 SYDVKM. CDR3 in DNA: TGTGCCAGCAGTTTTCAGGGCACAACTAATGAAAAACTGTTTTTT. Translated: CASSFQGTTNEKLFF.

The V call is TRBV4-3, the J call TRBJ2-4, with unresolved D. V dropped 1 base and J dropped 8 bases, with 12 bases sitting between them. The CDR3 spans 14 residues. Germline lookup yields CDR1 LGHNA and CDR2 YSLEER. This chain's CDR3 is CASSQGVEHHIQYF. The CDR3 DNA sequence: TGCGCCAGCAGCCAAGGCGTGGAGCATCACATTCAGTACTTC.

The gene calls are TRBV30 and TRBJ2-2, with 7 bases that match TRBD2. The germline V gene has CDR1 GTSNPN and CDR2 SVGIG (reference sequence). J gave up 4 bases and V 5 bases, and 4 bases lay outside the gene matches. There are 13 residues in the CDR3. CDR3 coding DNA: TGTGCCTGGCGCGGGAGAACCACCGGGGAGCTGTTTTTT. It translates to CAWRGRTTGELFF.